Listed here is a single T cell receptor beta chain. This record belongs to a study of blood T cell repertoires in COVID-19. Overall study context: Acute and convalescent COVID-19 specimens originated in the United States, Italy and Spain. In each case, the material was cDNA or gDNA derived from T cells, B-cell-depleted T cells, or PBMCs.

Per the authors' pipeline: Counts of nucleated cells, estimated from reference gene primer amplification, were obtained. The assay was immunoSEQ multiplex PCR, and TCRdb's table has in-frame clones only and misses some. V, J and clone size are taken as reported in that table, and D and trimming were inferred from the DNA itself. The sample has fewer than 90,000 clones; about three quarters are singletons. Trimming pared 0 bases from V and 6 bases from J, leaving 6 bases between. The CDR3 runs 13 residues. From germline, CDR1 is MGHRA and CDR2 YSYEKL. The chain couples TRBV4-1 to TRBJ1-5; D uncertain. What was sequenced was peripheral blood. The origin of this receptor is a woman aged 80 or over with acute or convalescent COVID-19. The CDR3 region has the DNA TGCGCCAGCAGCCAAGAAGCCCGTCAGCCCCAGCATTTT. It codes for CASSQEARQPQHF.